A selection of T cell receptor beta chains follows, all from one sample in a study of T-cell reconstitution after alpha-beta-depleted transplantation in children. From the PCR reads, TCRdb called clonotypes with MiXCR, one entry per CDR3 protein. Of hundreds of thousands of distinct CDR3 sequences in the sample, approximately 15% were seen once. The material was PBMCs, mostly from graft donor cells, obtained 360 days after TCRalphabeta/CD19-depleted stem cell transplant. The receptor set was obtained from a male patient aged 2 to 9 who had a stem cell transplant for acute lymphoblastic leukemia, so the T cells may come from the graft donor. The CDR3 runs from the conserved cysteine through the conserved F or W. The order of the fields is J gene, clone size, V gene, D gene, CDR3 protein, CDR3 DNA. A D gene is named only where the DNA matches it firmly. Size is omitted from some rows. Given values are once, few, many or a class for expanded clones.

TRBJ1-1	-	TRBV12-5	-	CASGLGGGTEAFF	TGTGCTAGTGGTTTGGGGGGGGGCACTGAAGCTTTCTTT
TRBJ2-3	few	TRBV20-1	-	CSARGGSGDGTDTQYF	TGCAGTGCTAGAGGGGGGTCGGGGGATGGCACAGATACGCAGTATTTT
TRBJ2-5	-	TRBV5-1	-	CASSFLSGQETQYF	TGCGCCAGCAGCTTTTTGTCAGGGCAAGAGACCCAGTACTTC
TRBJ1-2	-	TRBV5-6	TRBD1	CASSHTGGPGNYGYTF	TGTGCCAGCAGCCATACAGGGGGCCCAGGGAACTATGGCTACACCTTC
TRBJ2-1	few	TRBV29-1	-	CSGIVAGYNEQFF	TGCAGCGGCATTGTCGCAGGGTACAATGAGCAGTTCTTC
TRBJ1-2	few	TRBV20-1	-	CSARAAATNYGYTF	TGCAGTGCTAGAGCAGCAGCTACTAACTATGGCTACACCTTC
TRBJ2-5	-	TRBV18	-	CASSTSEETQYF	TGTGCCAGCTCAACATCGGAGGAGACCCAGTACTTC
TRBJ2-7	-	TRBV2	TRBD1	CASTEDRGRQNEQYF	TGTGCCAGCACCGAAGACAGGGGGCGTCAGAACGAGCAGTACTTC
TRBJ2-3	few	TRBV20-1	TRBD2	CSAEGATSGDTDTQYF	TGCAGTGCTGAGGGGGCGACTAGCGGGGACACAGATACGCAGTATTTT
TRBJ2-7	few	TRBV7-2	TRBD2	CASSYHSGRILSYEQYF	TGTGCCAGCAGCTACCATAGCGGGAGGATTCTCTCCTACGAGCAGTACTTC
TRBJ2-7	many	TRBV6-5	TRBD2	CASSGLAGAFSSYEQYF	TGTGCCAGCTCGGGACTAGCGGGGGCCTTTAGCTCCTACGAGCAGTACTTC
TRBJ1-5	few	TRBV7-8	-	CASSSQASDQPQHF	TGTGCCAGCAGCTCACAGGCGTCCGATCAGCCCCAGCATTTT
TRBJ2-7	-	TRBV12-3/TRBV12-4	-	CASSLALAGVEQYF	TGTGCCAGCAGTTTAGCTCTGGCAGGGGTCGAGCAGTACTTC
TRBJ1-2	few	TRBV6-2/TRBV6-3	-	CASSYPTETGYTF	TGTGCCAGCAGTTACCCGACAGAAACTGGCTACACCTTC
TRBJ2-5	-	TRBV20-1	-	CSATTTYRTGPETQYF	TGCAGTGCGACAACCACCTATCGTACAGGTCCGGAGACCCAGTACTTC
TRBJ1-5	-	TRBV20-1	-	CSASGAGVGGQPQHF	TGCAGTGCTAGCGGGGCAGGGGTTGGCGGTCAGCCCCAGCATTTT
TRBJ2-7	-	TRBV18	-	CASSPGSWVTYEQYF	TGTGCCAGCTCACCCGGTTCATGGGTGACCTACGAGCAGTACTTC
TRBJ2-5	-	TRBV7-8	-	CASSLGQAPVKGETQYF	TGTGCCAGCAGCTTAGGACAGGCTCCGGTCAAAGGAGAGACCCAGTACTTC
TRBJ2-3	-	TRBV25-1	-	CASSEYAGYTDTQYF	TGTGCCAGCAGTGAATACGCGGGGTACACAGATACGCAGTATTTT
TRBJ2-1	-	TRBV12-3/TRBV12-4	-	CASSSRRGSSYNEQFF	TGTGCCAGCAGTTCCAGGAGGGGGAGCTCCTACAATGAGCAGTTCTTC
TRBJ2-3	-	TRBV4-3	-	CASSQDWGDTQYF	TGCGCCAGCAGCCAAGATTGGGGGGATACGCAGTATTTT
TRBJ2-5	-	TRBV5-1	TRBD1	CASRADRGRETQYF	TGCGCCAGCAGAGCGGACAGGGGCCGGGAGACCCAGTACTTC
TRBJ1-2	-	TRBV29-1	-	CSVEVVLNYGYTF	TGCAGCGTTGAAGTCGTCCTTAACTATGGCTACACCTTC
TRBJ2-1	many	TRBV5-1	-	CASSLEDSSYNEQFF	TGCGCCAGCAGCTTGGAGGATAGCTCCTACAATGAGCAGTTCTTC
TRBJ2-2	-	TRBV7-8	TRBD2	CASSSSRVAGTGELFF	TGTGCCAGCAGCTCGAGCCGGGTAGCGGGCACCGGGGAGCTGTTTTTT
TRBJ2-2	-	TRBV28	-	CASSFWTWTDTGELFF	TGTGCCAGCAGTTTTTGGACCTGGACAGACACCGGGGAGCTGTTTTTT
TRBJ2-2	-	TRBV7-9	-	CASSPIGEVDTGELFF	TGTGCCAGCAGCCCCATCGGGGAGGTAGACACCGGGGAGCTGTTTTTT
TRBJ2-1	few	TRBV20-1	-	CSARRGWNEQFF	TGCAGTGCTAGACGAGGGTGGAATGAGCAGTTCTTC
TRBJ1-4	-	TRBV4-3	-	CASSQDSGLQNEKLFF	TGCGCCAGCAGCCAAGATTCGGGGCTACAGAATGAAAAACTGTTTTTT
TRBJ2-2	many	TRBV5-1	-	CASSLKRSNTGELFF	TGCGCCAGCAGCTTGAAACGTTCGAACACCGGGGAGCTGTTTTTT
TRBJ2-7	-	TRBV6-2/TRBV6-3	-	CASSYSPGLYEQYF	TGTGCCAGCAGTTACTCCCCGGGACTCTACGAGCAGTACTTC
TRBJ2-2	-	TRBV10-3	-	CAIKSGNTGELFF	TGTGCCATCAAATCAGGGAACACCGGGGAGCTGTTTTTT
TRBJ2-3	many	TRBV9	TRBD2	CASSVTSGGTDTQYF	TGTGCCAGCAGCGTGACTAGCGGGGGGACAGATACGCAGTATTTT
TRBJ2-2	few	TRBV25-1	TRBD1	CASSESGGTGVTGELFF	TGTGCCAGCAGTGAGTCTGGAGGGACAGGGGTGACCGGGGAGCTGTTTTTT
TRBJ2-7	few	TRBV9	TRBD1	CASSVGPGQVTYEQYF	TGTGCCAGCAGCGTAGGGCCCGGACAGGTTACCTACGAGCAGTACTTC
TRBJ2-7	few	TRBV9	-	CASSVGGVSEQYF	TGTGCCAGCAGCGTGGGGGGAGTAAGCGAGCAGTACTTC
TRBJ2-5	many	TRBV5-1	-	CASSSNTLQETQYF	TGCGCCAGCAGCTCGAATACACTTCAAGAGACCCAGTACTTC
TRBJ2-1	-	TRBV5-1	TRBD2	CASSLTGLAGGPYNEQFF	TGCGCCAGCAGCTTAACTGGACTAGCGGGGGGCCCCTACAATGAGCAGTTCTTC
TRBJ2-3	-	TRBV12-3/TRBV12-4	-	CASAKGTDTQYF	TGTGCCAGCGCCAAGGGAACAGATACGCAGTATTTT
TRBJ2-4	few	TRBV7-2	TRBD1	CASSPTGGDIQYF	TGTGCCAGCAGCCCGACAGGGGGGGACATTCAGTACTTC
TRBJ1-2	many	TRBV20-1	TRBD1	CSAGIPGQGAGGYTF	TGCAGTGCTGGCATCCCGGGACAGGGGGCCGGTGGCTACACCTTC
TRBJ2-1	few	TRBV6-5	TRBD2	CASSYRAGVRNEQFF	TGTGCCAGCAGTTACAGGGCGGGAGTGCGGAATGAGCAGTTCTTC
TRBJ2-7	many	TRBV5-1	TRBD2	CASSLERGTYEQYF	TGCGCCAGCAGCTTGGAGCGGGGCACCTACGAGCAGTACTTC
TRBJ2-7	few	TRBV5-1	-	CASSVGSYEQYF	TGCGCCAGCAGCGTCGGGTCCTACGAGCAGTACTTC
TRBJ2-7	few	TRBV10-3	-	CAISGGGGYEQYF	TGTGCCATCAGTGGGGGAGGGGGGTACGAGCAGTACTTC
TRBJ1-1	-	TRBV4-1	-	CASSRGAANTEAFF	TGCGCCAGCAGCCGGGGGGCCGCGAACACTGAAGCTTTCTTT
TRBJ2-7	-	TRBV10-3	-	CAISGRGTYEQYF	TGTGCCATCAGTGGCAGGGGAACCTACGAGCAGTACTTC
TRBJ1-1	few	TRBV18	-	CASSLNLPGPILVEAFF	TGTGCCAGCTCCCTAAATCTCCCGGGACCCATTTTAGTGGAAGCTTTCTTT